The clone carrying this T cell receptor (beta chain) was seen at least ten times. The antigen is undetermined. This sample stems from a study of Graves' ophthalmopathy and Graves' hyperthyroidism. CDR3 regions of TCR beta were amplified from RNA transcripts. First-round RT-PCR with HTBI primers preceded a second-round multiplex PCR. Via MiXCR, TCRdb re-called the multiplex PCR reads, giving one row per CDR3 protein. Counted here are some 170,000 distinct CDR3 sequences, 39% occurring once; the ten biggest clones make up 8% to 10%. Study-wide findings and caveats: Blood also contained most of the expanded thyroid clonotypes above 0.001 frequency.

This CDR3 contains 14 residues. V lost 3 bases to trimming and J lost 5 bases, with 16 bases between them. Germline V gives CDR1 DFQATT, CDR2 SNEGSKA (reference sequence). Ineligible for inclusion were patients with other autoimmune diseases, uncontrolled infections, pregnancy or lactation. The diagnosis combined clinical symptoms, thyroxine, TRAb, thyroid ultrasound and orbital computed tomography scans. Out of around 10 ml of fresh peripheral blood, PBMCs were obtained. The chain recombines TRBV20-1 with TRBJ2-5; D is possibly TRBD1 or TRBD2 (5 bases each). This clonotype originated in a young man with Graves' ophthalmopathy. The specimen sequenced was peripheral blood. The CDR3 is CSARTQGGGETQYF. The DNA for the CDR3 is TGCAGTGCTAGGACCCAGGGCGGAGGCGAGACCCAGTACTTC.